The 2 T cell receptor beta chains in this list originate from one sample, sequenced in a study of cytomegalovirus exposure and HLA in healthy donors (dated by TCRdb to 2015 to 2018). The protocol used for the library was the immunoSEQ multiplex PCR assay. The multiplex PCR relied on a mix of 60 forward primers for TCR Vbeta segments and 13 reverse primers for TCR Jbeta segments. The immuneACCESS repertoire file appears here via TCRdb, limited to in-frame rearrangements. These files lack a portion of the clones; in checked studies, under half of the deficit traces to unresolved V genes, and the cause of the others is not known. The sample table records tens of thousands of clones; around 10% of these occur just once. The ten largest account for about 24% of the sample. Sequenced sample: PBMCs. The receptor set was obtained from a man aged 55 to 70 in good health and CMV-seropositive.

The J gene is TRBJ1-2, the V gene TRBV28; weak D call: TRBD1 (6 bases). The CDR3 spans 15 residues. Germline V gene lookup returns CDR1 MDHEN and CDR2 SYDVKM. V gave up 2 bases and J gave up 4 bases, with 14 bases separating them. CDR3 loop: CASSLGQGLRYGYTF. CDR3 nucleotides: TGTGCCAGCAGTTTAGGGCAGGGGCTTCGCTATGGCTACACCTTC.

The chain recombines TRBV2 with TRBJ1-2, with TRBD1 matching over 8 bases. Germline V gene lookup returns CDR1 SNHLY and CDR2 FYNNEI. This CDR3 has 15 residues. Trimming took 7 bases from V and 0 from J; bases not matched to a gene: 7. CDR3 loop: CASTRTGNPNYGYTF. CDR3 in DNA: TGTGCCAGCACCCGGACAGGGAACCCTAACTATGGCTACACCTTC.